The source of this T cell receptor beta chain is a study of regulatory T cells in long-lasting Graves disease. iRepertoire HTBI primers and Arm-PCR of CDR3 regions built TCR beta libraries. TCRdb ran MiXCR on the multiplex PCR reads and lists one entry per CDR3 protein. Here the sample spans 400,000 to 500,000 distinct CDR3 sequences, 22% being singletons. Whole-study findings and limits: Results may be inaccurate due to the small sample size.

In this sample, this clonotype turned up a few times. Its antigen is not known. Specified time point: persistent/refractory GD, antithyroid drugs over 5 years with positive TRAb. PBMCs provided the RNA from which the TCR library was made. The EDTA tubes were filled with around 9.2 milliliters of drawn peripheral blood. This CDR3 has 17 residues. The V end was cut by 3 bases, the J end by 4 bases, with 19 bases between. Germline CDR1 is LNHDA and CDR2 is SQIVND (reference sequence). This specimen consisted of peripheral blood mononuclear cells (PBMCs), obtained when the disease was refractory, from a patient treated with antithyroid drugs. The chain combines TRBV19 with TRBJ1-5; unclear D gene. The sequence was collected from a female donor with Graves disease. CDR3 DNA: TGTGCCAGTAGTATCGAAAAAGGGTACGAAAGAAATCAGCCCCAGCATTTT. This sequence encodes CASSIEKGYERNQPQHF. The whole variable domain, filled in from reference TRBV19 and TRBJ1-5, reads DGGITQSPKYLFRKEGQNVTLSCEQNLNHDAMYWYRQDPGQGLRLIYYSQIVNDFQKGDIAEGYSVSREKKESFPLTVTSAQKNPTAFYLCASSIEKGYERNQPQHFGDGTRLSIL.